This entry describes one TCR beta chain. The CDR3 has 14 amino acids. Trimming cost V 0 bases and J 4 bases; bases outside gene matches: 3. Germline assignment: CDR1 SGHDT and CDR2 YYEEEE. This sample was included in a study of CD8+ T cells in alopecia areata. Treatment here: oral pan-JAK inhibitor, 5-10 mg twice daily. Once RNA had been extracted, it was reverse transcribed into cDNA to act as the sequencing template. Repertoires were generated with immunoSEQ multiplex PCR, while TCRdb's copy carries only in-frame clones and drops some. The top ten clones hold around 15% of a sample with 100,000 or so clones, almost 60% of them seen once.

The clonotype was recovered from a human donor with alopecia areata. The sample was CD8+ T cells sorted from blood, taken at approximately week 56, from a patient treated with tofacitinib. J is TRBJ2-5 and V is TRBV5-6; TRBD1 matches 7 bases. The CDR3 sequence: CASSLDGTAETQYF. In DNA form, the CDR3 reads TGTGCCAGCAGCTTGGATGGGACAGCAGAGACCCAGTACTTC.